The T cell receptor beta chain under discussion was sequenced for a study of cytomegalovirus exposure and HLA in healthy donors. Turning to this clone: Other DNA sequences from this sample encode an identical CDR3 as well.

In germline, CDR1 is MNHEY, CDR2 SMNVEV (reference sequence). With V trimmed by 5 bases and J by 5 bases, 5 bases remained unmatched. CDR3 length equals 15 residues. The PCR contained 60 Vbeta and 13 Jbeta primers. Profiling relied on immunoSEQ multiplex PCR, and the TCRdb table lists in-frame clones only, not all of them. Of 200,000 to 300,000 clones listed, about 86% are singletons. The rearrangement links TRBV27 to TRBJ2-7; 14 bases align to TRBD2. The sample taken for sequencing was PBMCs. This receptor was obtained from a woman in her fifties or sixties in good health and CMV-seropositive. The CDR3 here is CASSERTSGRNEQYF. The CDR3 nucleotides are TGTGCCAGCAGTGAAAGGACTAGCGGGAGGAACGAGCAGTACTTC.